What follows are 27 T cell receptor beta chains derived from one specimen sequenced in a study of human T cells and chemical hapten exposure. TCRdb passed the RACE reads through MiXCR, listing each CDR3 protein once. The table records about 34,000 distinct CDR3 sequences, 6% to 7% of them present only once. The time point denotes: patch test 1, 2 weeks after DPC sensitization. Regarding treatment: therapeutic diphenylcyclopropenone sensitization with weekly scalp DPC. Total RNA was isolated from whole blood that had not been fractionated. The source material was whole blood, sampled in connection with sensitization to the hapten diphenylcyclopropenone (DPC). Source of these receptors: a woman aged 25 to 39 with alopecia areata. Some clones in this sample may be carry-over from other donors' samples.

This clonotype has a count of ten or more. This chain connects TRBV25-1 to TRBJ2-2; perhaps TRBD1 as D (6 bases). Germline-derived CDR1 and CDR2 are MGHDK and SYGVNS. V lost 3 bases and J lost 4, with 18 bases in between. This CDR3 region has 17 residues. The CDR3 spells CASSDRTSDRTTGELFF. DNA of the CDR3: TGTGCCAGCAGTGACCGAACCTCCGACAGGACCACCGGGGAGCTGTTTTTT.

The rearrangement links TRBV3-1 to TRBJ2-5, with D unresolved. Trimming took 4 bases from V and 4 from J, leaving 10 bases between them. The CDR3 is 13 residues long. The V gene's germline CDR1 is LGHDT and CDR2 YNNKEL (reference sequence). CDR3: CASSRLSAETQYF. The CDR3 region has the DNA TGTGCCAGCAGCCGTCTATCGGCAGAGACCCAGTACTTC.

The V and J genes are TRBV15 and TRBJ2-6; D not resolved. The germline V gene encodes CDR1 LNHNV and CDR2 YYDKDF (reference sequence). The germline V and J ends were trimmed by 0 bases and 0 bases, with 6 bases remaining between them. The CDR3 spans 16 residues. This chain's CDR3 is CATSRDIRSGANVLTF. The CDR3 region has the DNA TGTGCCACCAGCAGAGACATTCGCTCTGGGGCCAACGTCCTGACTTTC.

This clonotype was counted a few times. The J gene is TRBJ2-5, the V gene TRBV12-3 or TRBV12-4; D is perhaps TRBD2 (5 bases). V lost 5 bases and J lost 1, with 14 bases in between. This CDR3 comprises 15 residues. The CDR3 sequence: CASSPRQDFQETQYF. CDR3 sequence (DNA): TGTGCCAGCAGTCCCCGCCAGGACTTCCAAGAGACCCAGTACTTC.

The rearrangement joins TRBV6-5 to TRBJ2-7; 7 positions match TRBD1. CDR3 length: 14 amino acids. Germline lookup yields CDR1 MNHEY and CDR2 SVGAGI. The junction had 5 bases not matched to a gene; V was cut back by 3 bases and J by 3 bases. CDR3 region: CASSYKDRFYEQYF. The CDR3 DNA is TGTGCCAGCAGTTATAAGGACAGGTTCTACGAGCAGTACTTC.

This clonotype has ten or more counts. The rearrangement uses TRBV7-2 and TRBJ2-5; unclear D gene. The CDR3 extends over 14 amino acids. CDR1 and CDR2 from the germline V gene are SGHTA and FQGNSA. With 2 bases removed from V and 5 bases from J, the gap between germline ends came to 12 bases. The CDR3 reads CASSLSHSVETQYF. The CDR3 bases are TGTGCCAGCAGCTTATCACACAGCGTTGAGACCCAGTACTTC.

The J gene is TRBJ2-3, the V gene TRBV6-2 or TRBV6-3, with D perhaps TRBD2 (5 bases). Trimming removed 2 bases at V and 0 bases at J, with 6 bases between. Germline V lookup: CDR1 MNHEY, CDR2 SVGEGT. The CDR3 sequence is 14 residues long. The CDR3 loop reads CASSYSGSTDTQYF. The CDR3 coding sequence is TGTGCCAGCAGTTACAGCGGCAGCACAGATACGCAGTATTTT.

V usage is TRBV25-1 and J usage is TRBJ2-7; TRBD1 matches at 8 bases. Trimming took 6 bases from V and 5 from J; bases not matched to a gene: 6. CDR1 MGHDK and CDR2 SYGVNS come from the germline V gene. The CDR3 consists of 13 residues. The DNA of the CDR3 is TGTGCCAGCAGACGGACAGGGAACCACGAGCAGTACTTC. Encoded protein: CASRRTGNHEQYF.

This clonotype has a handful of counts. The V and J genes are TRBV12-3 or TRBV12-4 and TRBJ2-3; no definite D call. The CDR3 contains 13 residues. V was clipped by 4 bases and J by 2 bases, with 7 bases between them. CDR3 nucleotides: TGTGCCAGCAGTTCTACACCCACAGATACGCAGTATTTT. It is translated as CASSSTPTDTQYF.

This chain's CDR3 is CASSFGLEGRTSGGPQETQYF. The CDR3 DNA reads TGTGCCAGCAGTTTCGGTCTTGAAGGACGGACTAGCGGGGGGCCCCAAGAGACCCAGTACTTC. The chain uses TRBV12-3 or TRBV12-4 and TRBJ2-5; 14 bases are a match to TRBD2. The length of the CDR3 is 21 residues. The V and J ends lost 3 bases and 1 base, in that order; junction bases with no gene match: 16.

The V call is TRBV6-2 or TRBV6-3, the J call TRBJ2-3; 9 bases are a match to TRBD2. CDR1 and CDR2 (germline): MNHEY, SVGEGT. The CDR3 is made up of 15 amino acids. V trimming: 5 bases; J trimming: 3 bases; junction bases outside the gene matches: 6. The CDR3 nucleotides read TGTGCCAGCAGTCCCGCGGGGGGGCCTACAGATACGCAGTATTTT. This codes for CASSPAGGPTDTQYF.

This clonotype was detected ten times or more. The chain has TRBV4-2 and TRBJ1-3; 11 bases are a match to TRBD1. With 4 bases clipped from V and 0 bases from J, the junction kept 11 bases outside the gene matches. Germline CDR1 LGHNA, CDR2 YNFKEQ. The CDR3 contains 19 residues. The CDR3 sequence is CASSPLTGQGGSSGNTIYF. Written as DNA, the CDR3 is TGTGCCAGCAGCCCGCTAACGGGACAGGGGGGTAGCTCTGGAAACACCATATATTTT.

This clonotype was seen ten or more times. The chain carries TRBV5-1 and TRBJ2-7; weak D call: TRBD1 (7 bases). The CDR3 spans 16 residues. Germline-derived CDR1 and CDR2 are SGHRS and YFSETQ. With 4 bases removed from V and 2 bases from J, the gap between germline ends came to 19 bases. The CDR3 nucleotides are TGCGCCAGCAGCCGCGGGACAGCTGAAAATACCTACGAGCAGTACTTC. Translation gives CASSRGTAENTYEQYF.

Only a few counts were recorded for this clonotype. The V and J genes are TRBV14 and TRBJ1-1; 8 bases line up with TRBD1. Trimming cost V 3 bases and J 1 base; bases outside gene matches: 16. Germline CDR1 SGHDN, CDR2 FVKESK. The CDR3 length is 19 residues. CDR3 in amino acids: CASSQLGRVMDRENTEAFF. CDR3 nucleotide sequence: TGTGCCAGCAGCCAGTTGGGACGGGTTATGGACAGGGAGAACACTGAAGCTTTCTTT.

The chain combines TRBV2 with TRBJ2-3; TRBD2 agrees at 7 bases. From germline, CDR1 is SNHLY and CDR2 FYNNEI. The junction had 2 bases not matched to a gene; V was cut back by 4 bases and J by 1 base. The CDR3 contains 14 residues. The CDR3 region is CASSASGGTDTQYF. CDR3 in DNA: TGTGCCAGCAGTGCCAGCGGGGGCACAGATACGCAGTATTTT.

Points on this clonotype: A much larger clone lies one base from this, so it may be a read error. The V and J genes are TRBV6-6 and TRBJ1-5; 7 bases match TRBD1. The germline gives CDR1 MNHNY, CDR2 SVGAGI (reference sequence). Trimming at V came to 6 bases and at J to 5 bases, leaving 13 bases not matched to a gene. The CDR3 contains 16 residues. CDR3 DNA sequence: TGTGCCAGCAGCCTGCCGAAAGGGGGCGAAGATCAGCCCCAGCATTTT. This encodes CASSLPKGGEDQPQHF.

In its sample, this clonotype was seen a few times. The genes are TRBV7-9 and TRBJ2-3; no definite D call. CDR3 length: 17 residues. V lost 5 bases to trimming and J lost 1 base, with 19 bases between them. Germline V gene sequence: CDR1 SEHNR, CDR2 FQNEAQ (reference sequence). Written as DNA, the CDR3 is TGTGCCAGCAGCGCTCCCTCTGCCTTTCTGGGCACAGATACGCAGTATTTT. It is translated as CASSAPSAFLGTDTQYF.

The chain joins TRBV9 to TRBJ1-1, with D perhaps matching TRBD1 (6 bases). The germline V gene encodes CDR1 SGDLS and CDR2 YYNGEE. The CDR3 contains 15 residues. Trimming cost V 4 bases and J 3 bases, with 16 bases left between them. Here the CDR3 reads CASSLLEGGHTEAFF. The CDR3, as DNA: TGTGCCAGCAGCTTACTCGAGGGGGGCCACACTGAAGCTTTCTTT.

This clonotype was counted ten times or more. CDR3 sequence: CASSLQTAGDSGYTF. The CDR3 DNA follows: TGTGCCAGCAGCTTACAGACGGCGGGGGATAGTGGCTACACCTTC. V and J are TRBV7-2 and TRBJ1-2; D is perhaps TRBD1 (5 bases). CDR1 is SGHTA, CDR2 FQGNSA, per germline. V was pared by 2 bases and J by 7 bases, with 17 bases between. The CDR3 is 15 residues long. Full variable domain (missing parts from reference TRBV7-2 and TRBJ1-2): GAGVSQSPSNKVTEKGKDVELRCDPISGHTALYWYRQSLGQGLEFLIYFQGNSAPDKSGLPSDRFSAERTGGSVSTLTIQRTQQEDSAVYLCASSLQTAGDSGYTFGSGTRLTVV.

CDR3 amino acids: CASGKGRGNEKLFF. The CDR3 DNA reads TGTGCCAGCGGTAAGGGGCGAGGCAATGAAAAACTGTTTTTT. The chain links TRBV7-9 to TRBJ1-4; a weak D match, TRBD1 (5 bases). The CDR3 extends over 14 amino acids. Germline-derived CDR1 and CDR2 are SEHNR and FQNEAQ (reference sequence). V was shortened by 8 bases and J by 5 bases, with 15 bases between the two germline ends.

The chain couples TRBV6-1 to TRBJ1-2, with D tentatively TRBD1 (5 bases). The germline V gene encodes CDR1 MNHNS and CDR2 SASEGT. The CDR3 contains 15 residues. Trimming removed 7 bases at V and 2 bases at J, with 17 bases between. CDR3 in DNA: TGTGCCAGCATTCCCGATCGGGGCAGAAACTATGGCTACACCTTC. Translated, it gives CASIPDRGRNYGYTF.

The rearrangement links TRBV6-2 or TRBV6-3 to TRBJ2-7; the D gene is possibly TRBD2 (6 bases). Germline V gene data show CDR1 as MNHEY and CDR2 as SVGEGT. The CDR3 is 14 amino acids. The V and J ends lost 5 bases and 2 bases respectively, with 13 bases between them. Here the CDR3 reads CASSRRQRAYEQYF. For the CDR3, the DNA is TGTGCCAGCAGTCGTCGTCAGCGGGCCTACGAGCAGTACTTC.

This clonotype was seen many times. The chain uses TRBV20-1 and TRBJ1-1; no clear D gene. V lost 0 bases, J lost 11 bases, and 13 bases lay in between. The V gene's germline CDR1 is DFQATT and CDR2 SNEGSKA (reference sequence). CDR3 size: 12 residues. CDR3 nucleotides: TGCAGTGCTAGAGATGGAAGAGATAGGGCTTTCTTT. Amino acids: CSARDGRDRAFF.

This clonotype was seen at least ten times. The rearrangement uses TRBV12-3 or TRBV12-4 and TRBJ1-1, with D unresolved. V was trimmed by 6 bases and J by 1 base, leaving 15 bases between them. This CDR3 is 15 amino acids long. CDR3 nucleotide sequence: TGTGCCAGCAGCCAATACGACCGGGGGAACACTGAAGCTTTCTTT. Translated: CASSQYDRGNTEAFF.

This clonotype was seen a few times. J is TRBJ1-1 and V is TRBV6-6; no reliable D call. Trimming cost V 7 bases and J 7 bases, with 16 bases left between them. Germline V gene data show CDR1 as MNHNY and CDR2 as SVGAGI (reference sequence). CDR3 size: 13 residues. CDR3 residues: CASTDGGDLEAFF. The CDR3 DNA is TGTGCCAGCACTGACGGCGGTGATCTTGAAGCTTTCTTT.

For this clonotype: A single base separates this from a much larger clone, so it may be a read error. Since no conserved phenylalanine or tryptophan closes the CDR3, a read error is the likely cause. V gene TRBV5-6 combines with J gene TRBJ2-1; TRBD1 is a possible D gene (6 bases). V lost 6 bases to trimming and J lost 8 bases, with 15 bases between them. In germline, CDR1 is SGHDT, CDR2 YYEEEE. The CDR3 spans 13 residues. The chain's CDR3 is CASIIGTSDEQFL. CDR3 bases: TGTGCCAGCATCATAGGGACAAGCGATGAGCAGTTCTTG.

This clonotype was seen more than once but under ten times. This chain uses TRBV5-5 with TRBJ2-2; D gene uncertain. V lost 0 bases to trimming and J lost 1 base, with 7 bases between them. The CDR3 length is 15 residues. CDR1 and CDR2 from the germline V gene are SGHKS and YYEKEE (reference sequence). DNA of the CDR3: TGTGCCAGCAGCTTGGACCCCCAGAACACCGGGGAGCTGTTTTTT. Amino acids: CASSLDPQNTGELFF.